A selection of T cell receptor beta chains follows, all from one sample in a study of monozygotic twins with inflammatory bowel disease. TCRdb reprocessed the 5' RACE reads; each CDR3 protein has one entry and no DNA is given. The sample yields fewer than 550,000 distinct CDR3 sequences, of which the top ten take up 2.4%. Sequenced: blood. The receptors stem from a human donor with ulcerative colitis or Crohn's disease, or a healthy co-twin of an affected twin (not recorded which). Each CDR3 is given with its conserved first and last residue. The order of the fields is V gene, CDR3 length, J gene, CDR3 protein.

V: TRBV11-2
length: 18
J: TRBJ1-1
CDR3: CASSLDSTGTAKNTEAFF

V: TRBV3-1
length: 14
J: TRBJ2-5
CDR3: CASSQDTFVQTQYF

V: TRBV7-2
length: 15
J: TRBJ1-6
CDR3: CASSADFAGGEPLHF

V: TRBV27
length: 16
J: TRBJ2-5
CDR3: CASSPSAGERVETQYF

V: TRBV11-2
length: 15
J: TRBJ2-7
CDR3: CASSLIGGKVGEQYF

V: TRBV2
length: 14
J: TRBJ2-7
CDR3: CASSEAGLTYEQYF

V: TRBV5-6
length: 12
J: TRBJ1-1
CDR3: CASSYTGVEAFF

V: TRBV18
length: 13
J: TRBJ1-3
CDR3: CASSRAGPGAIYF

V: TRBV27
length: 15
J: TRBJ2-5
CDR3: CASRRAGGYQETQYF

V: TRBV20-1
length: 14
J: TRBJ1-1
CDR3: CSASGPGANTEAFF

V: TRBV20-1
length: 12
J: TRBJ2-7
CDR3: CSAGDSPYEQYF

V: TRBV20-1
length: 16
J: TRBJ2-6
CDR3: CSARPTLGFGANVLTF

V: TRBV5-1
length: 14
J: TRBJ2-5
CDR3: CASSLAARGETQYF

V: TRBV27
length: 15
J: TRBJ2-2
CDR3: CASSSPGGYTGELFF

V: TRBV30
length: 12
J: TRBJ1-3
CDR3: CAWSLDVYTIYF

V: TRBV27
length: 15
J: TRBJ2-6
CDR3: CASSRTSAGANVLTF

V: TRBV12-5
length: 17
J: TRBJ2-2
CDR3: CASGLVQDRKNTGELFF

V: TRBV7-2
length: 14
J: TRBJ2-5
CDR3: CASSLDSPIQTQYF

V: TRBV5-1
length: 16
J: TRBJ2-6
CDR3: CASSSRVGTGANVLTF

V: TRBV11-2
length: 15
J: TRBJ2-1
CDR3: CASSLTDYSYNEQFF

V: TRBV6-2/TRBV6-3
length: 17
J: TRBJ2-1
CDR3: CASIRGGALTSENEQFF

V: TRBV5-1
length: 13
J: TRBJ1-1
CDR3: CASRTTGNTEAFF

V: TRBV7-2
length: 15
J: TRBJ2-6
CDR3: CASSLGVLGANVLTF

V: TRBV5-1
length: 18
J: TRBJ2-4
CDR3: CASSPQPTRNLAKNIQYF

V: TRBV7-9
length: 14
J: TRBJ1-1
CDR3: CASSASAVNTEAFF

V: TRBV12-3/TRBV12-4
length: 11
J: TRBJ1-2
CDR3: CASSTGYGYTF

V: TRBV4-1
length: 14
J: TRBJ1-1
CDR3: CASSQRGVGTEAFF

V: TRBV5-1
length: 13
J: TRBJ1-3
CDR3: CASSFGSGNTIYF

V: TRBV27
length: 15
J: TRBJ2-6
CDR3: CASSREVGGANVLTF

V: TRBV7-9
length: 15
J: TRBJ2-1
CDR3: CASSLGGVIYNEQFF

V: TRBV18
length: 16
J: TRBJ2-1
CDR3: CASSRDPGSSYNEQFF

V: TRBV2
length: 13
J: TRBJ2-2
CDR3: CASTGGGTGELFF

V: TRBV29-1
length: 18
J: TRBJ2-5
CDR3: CSVEDLDRTPGPYKTQYF

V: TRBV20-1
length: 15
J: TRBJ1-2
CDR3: CSAKTPGQGLYGYTF

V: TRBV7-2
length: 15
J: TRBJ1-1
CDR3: CASSLTSRGRTEAFF

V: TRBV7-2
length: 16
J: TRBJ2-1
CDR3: CASSPRGAGGPYEQFF

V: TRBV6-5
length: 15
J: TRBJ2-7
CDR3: CASSYYPGGSYEQYF

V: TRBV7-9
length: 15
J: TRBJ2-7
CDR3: CASSLGTGQIHEQYF

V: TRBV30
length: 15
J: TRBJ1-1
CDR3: CAWNFRGLGIPEAFF

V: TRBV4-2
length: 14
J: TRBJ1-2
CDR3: CASSQVGSNYGYTF

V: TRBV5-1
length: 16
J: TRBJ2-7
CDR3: CASSNRDSPFRYEQYF

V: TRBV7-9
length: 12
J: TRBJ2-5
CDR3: CAARTSGETQYF

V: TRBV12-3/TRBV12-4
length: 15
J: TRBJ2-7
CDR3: CASSFLMGGVYEQYF

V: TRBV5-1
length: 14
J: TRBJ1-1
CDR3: CASSLVGDNTEAFF

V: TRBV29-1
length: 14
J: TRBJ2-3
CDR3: CSVEIQGQGDTQYF

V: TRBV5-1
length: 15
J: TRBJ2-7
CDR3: CASSHRRDRGYEQYF

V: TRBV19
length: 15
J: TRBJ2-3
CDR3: CASSIPGLTTDTQYF

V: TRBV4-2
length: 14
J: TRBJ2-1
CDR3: CASSQLRAYNEQFF

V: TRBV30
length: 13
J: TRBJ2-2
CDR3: CAWSVLKSGELFF

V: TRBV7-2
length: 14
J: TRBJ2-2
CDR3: CASSPDSNTGELFF

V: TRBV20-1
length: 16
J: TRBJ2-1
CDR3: CSALLRAGPSYNEQFF

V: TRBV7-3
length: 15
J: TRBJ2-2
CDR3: CASSLLAGQTGELFF

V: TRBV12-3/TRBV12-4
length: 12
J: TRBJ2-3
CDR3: CASSTGSDTQYF

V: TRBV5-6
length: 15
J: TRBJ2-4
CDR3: CASSASGGSKNIQYF

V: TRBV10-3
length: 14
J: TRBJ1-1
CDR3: CAISDTNVNTEAFF

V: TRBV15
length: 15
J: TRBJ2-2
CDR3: CATTKQGSDTGELFF

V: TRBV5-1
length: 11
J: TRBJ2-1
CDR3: CASTGGNEQFF

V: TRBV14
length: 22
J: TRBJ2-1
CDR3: CASSQDLSTDSSAGRHYNEQFF

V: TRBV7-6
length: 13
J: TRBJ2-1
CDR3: CASSTPPGSEQFF

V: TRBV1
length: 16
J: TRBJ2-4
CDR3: CTSSPGTSLAKNIQYF